These 2 T cell receptor beta chains share one sample of origin, sequenced in a study of TIL therapy for anti-PD-1-resistant metastatic lung cancer. The libraries were made with immunoSEQ v3. Using immunoSEQ multiplex PCR, the repertoire was profiled, and TCRdb retains in-frame clones only, with some absent. The data contain around 26,000 clones, about 63% of them singletons. Time point indicated: pre-treatment sample, taken before nivolumab and TIL therapy. Pleural nodules or supraclavicular lymph nodes made up most of the excised metastases sampled. The sample consisted of tumor tissue, taken at baseline. The receptors come from a woman aged 25-80 years with non-small cell lung cancer.

This chain links TRBV6-4 with TRBJ2-3; no reliable D call. The V gene's germline CDR1 is MRHNA and CDR2 SNTAGT. Trimming took 2 bases from V and 8 from J, leaving 11 bases between them. The CDR3 loop spans 13 amino acids. The CDR3 nucleotides are TGTGCCAGCAGTGACGTGCCGACATCTACGCAGTATTTT. As protein: CASSDVPTSTQYF.

The rearrangement uses TRBV18 and TRBJ1-5, with 7 bases lining up with TRBD1. This CDR3 has 13 amino acids. Germline V gene lookup returns CDR1 KGHSH and CDR2 LQKENI. V shed 4 bases and J 7 bases; nucleotides not matched to a gene: 4. CDR3 in DNA: TGTGCCAGCTCACAGGACAGGAACCAGCCCCAGCATTTT. The encoded protein is CASSQDRNQPQHF.